This record looks at one TCR beta chain sequence and its context. What it binds is not known. The data derive from a study of T cell responses to AZD1222 COVID-19 vaccine. Findings of the study overall: Close to half of all spike-specific TCRs reportedly target regions of the variants that are unmutated.

The junction had 14 bases not matched to a gene; V was cut back by 7 bases and J by 5 bases. CDR1 and CDR2 (germline): SGHKS, YYEKEE (reference sequence). The CDR3 is made up of 15 amino acids. TCRdb's table, derived via immunoSEQ multiplex PCR, lists solely in-frame clones and lacks some. The table has around 160,000 clones, 90% to 95% seen once; the top ten hold more than 1.4%. The chain joins TRBV5-5 to TRBJ1-1; 7 nucleotides align to TRBD1. The source material was peripheral blood, sampled on day 0 of AZD1222 vaccination. The receptor was isolated from an adult in good health. CDR3 coding DNA: TGTGCCAGCGGCAGGGGGGACTCTTGGAGTACTGAAGCTTTCTTT. Translated, it gives CASGRGDSWSTEAFF.